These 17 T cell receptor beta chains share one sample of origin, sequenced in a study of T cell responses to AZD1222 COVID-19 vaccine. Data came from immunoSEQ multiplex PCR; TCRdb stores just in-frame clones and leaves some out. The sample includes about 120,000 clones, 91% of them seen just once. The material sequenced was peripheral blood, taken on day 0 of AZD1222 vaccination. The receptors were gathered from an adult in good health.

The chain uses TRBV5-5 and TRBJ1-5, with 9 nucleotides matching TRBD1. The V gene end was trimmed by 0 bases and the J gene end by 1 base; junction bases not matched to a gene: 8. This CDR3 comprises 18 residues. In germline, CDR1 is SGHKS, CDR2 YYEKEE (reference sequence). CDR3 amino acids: CASSLGLGQGRSNQPQHF. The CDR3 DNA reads TGTGCCAGCAGCTTGGGACTGGGACAGGGCCGAAGCAATCAGCCCCAGCATTTT.

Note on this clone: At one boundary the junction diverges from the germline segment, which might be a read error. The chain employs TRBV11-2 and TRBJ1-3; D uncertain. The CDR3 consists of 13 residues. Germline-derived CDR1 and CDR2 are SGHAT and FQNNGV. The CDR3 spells CASSLEPGNTIYF. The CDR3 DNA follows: TGTGCCAGCAGCCTAGAGCCCGGAAACACCATATATTTT.

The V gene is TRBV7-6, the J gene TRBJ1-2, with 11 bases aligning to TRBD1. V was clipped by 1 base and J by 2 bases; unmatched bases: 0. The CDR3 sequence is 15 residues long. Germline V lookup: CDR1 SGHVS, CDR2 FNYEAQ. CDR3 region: CASSLGTGGNYGYTF. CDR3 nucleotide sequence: TGTGCCAGCAGCTTAGGGACAGGGGGCAACTATGGCTACACCTTC.

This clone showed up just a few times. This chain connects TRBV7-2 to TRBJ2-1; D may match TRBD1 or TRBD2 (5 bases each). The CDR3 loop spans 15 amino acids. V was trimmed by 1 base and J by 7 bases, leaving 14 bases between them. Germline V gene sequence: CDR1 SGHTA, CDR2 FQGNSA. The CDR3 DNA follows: TGTGCCAGCAGCTTAGTGGGGACCCCTGATAATGAGCAGTTCTTC. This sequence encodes CASSLVGTPDNEQFF.

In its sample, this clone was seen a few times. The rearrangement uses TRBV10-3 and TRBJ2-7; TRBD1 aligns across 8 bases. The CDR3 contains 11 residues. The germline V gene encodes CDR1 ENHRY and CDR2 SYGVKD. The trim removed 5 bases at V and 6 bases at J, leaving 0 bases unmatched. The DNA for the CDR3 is TGTGCCATCAGTACAGGGGGCGAGCAGTACTTC. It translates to CAISTGGEQYF.

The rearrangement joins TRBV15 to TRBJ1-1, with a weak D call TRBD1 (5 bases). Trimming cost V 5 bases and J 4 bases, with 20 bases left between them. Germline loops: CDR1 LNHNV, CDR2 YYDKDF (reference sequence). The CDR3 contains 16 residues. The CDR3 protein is CATSVQRFSGGTEAFF. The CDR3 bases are TGTGCCACCAGCGTACAAAGGTTTAGTGGGGGCACTGAAGCTTTCTTT.

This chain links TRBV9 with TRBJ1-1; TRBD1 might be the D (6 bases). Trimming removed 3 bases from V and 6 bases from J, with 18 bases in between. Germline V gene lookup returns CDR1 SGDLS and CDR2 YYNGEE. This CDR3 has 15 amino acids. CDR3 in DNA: TGTGCCAGCAGCGCCCGACAGGTCCCAGGGGCTGAAGCTTTCTTT. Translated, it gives CASSARQVPGAEAFF.

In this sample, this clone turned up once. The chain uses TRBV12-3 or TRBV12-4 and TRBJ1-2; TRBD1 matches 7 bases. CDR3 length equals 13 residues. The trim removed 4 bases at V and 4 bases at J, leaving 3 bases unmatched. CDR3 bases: TGTGCCAGCAGTTCTGACAGGGTCTATGGCTACACCTTC. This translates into CASSSDRVYGYTF.

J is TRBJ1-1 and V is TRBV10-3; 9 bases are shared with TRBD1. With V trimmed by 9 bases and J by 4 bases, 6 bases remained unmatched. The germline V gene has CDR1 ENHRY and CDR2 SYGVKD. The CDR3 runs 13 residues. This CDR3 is CAISTGGSTEAFF. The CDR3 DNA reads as TGTGCCATTTCGACAGGGGGGAGCACTGAAGCTTTCTTT.

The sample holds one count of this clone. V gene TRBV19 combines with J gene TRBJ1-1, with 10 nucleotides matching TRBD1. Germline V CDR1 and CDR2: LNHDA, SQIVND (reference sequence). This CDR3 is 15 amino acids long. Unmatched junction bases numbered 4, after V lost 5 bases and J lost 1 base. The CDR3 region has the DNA TGTGCCAGTAGTTCCCGGGACAGGGGGAACACTGAAGCTTTCTTT. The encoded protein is CASSSRDRGNTEAFF.

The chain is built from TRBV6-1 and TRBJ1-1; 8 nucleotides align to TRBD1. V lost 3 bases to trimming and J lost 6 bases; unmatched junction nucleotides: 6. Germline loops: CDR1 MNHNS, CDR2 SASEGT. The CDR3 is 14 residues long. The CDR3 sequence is CASSDPGGSAEAFF. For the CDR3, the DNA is TGTGCCAGCAGTGACCCAGGGGGCTCCGCTGAAGCTTTCTTT.

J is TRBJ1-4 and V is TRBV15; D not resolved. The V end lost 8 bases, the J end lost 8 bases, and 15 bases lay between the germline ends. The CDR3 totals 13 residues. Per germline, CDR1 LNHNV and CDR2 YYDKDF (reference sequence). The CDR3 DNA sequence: TGTGCCACCCAGACGGGTAATAGGGAAAAACTGTTTTTT. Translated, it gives CATQTGNREKLFF.

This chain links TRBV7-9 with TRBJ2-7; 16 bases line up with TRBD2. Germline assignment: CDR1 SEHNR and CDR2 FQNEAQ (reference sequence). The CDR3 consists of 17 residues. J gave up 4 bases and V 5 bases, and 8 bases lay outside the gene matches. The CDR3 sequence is CASSPNPGLAGGYEQYF. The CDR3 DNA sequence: TGTGCCAGCAGCCCCAACCCGGGACTAGCGGGAGGGTACGAGCAGTACTTC.

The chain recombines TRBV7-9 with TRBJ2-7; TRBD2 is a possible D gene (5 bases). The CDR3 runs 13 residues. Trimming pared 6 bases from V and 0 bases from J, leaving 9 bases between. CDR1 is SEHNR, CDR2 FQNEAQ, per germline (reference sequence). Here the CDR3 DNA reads TGTGCCAGCAGGGACGGGAACTCCTACGAGCAGTACTTC. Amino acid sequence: CASRDGNSYEQYF.

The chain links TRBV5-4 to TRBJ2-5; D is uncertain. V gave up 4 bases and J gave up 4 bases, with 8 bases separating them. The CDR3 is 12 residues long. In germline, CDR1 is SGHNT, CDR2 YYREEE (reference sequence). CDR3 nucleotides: TGTGCCAGCAGCCGCTCAGGAGAGACCCAGTACTTC. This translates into CASSRSGETQYF.

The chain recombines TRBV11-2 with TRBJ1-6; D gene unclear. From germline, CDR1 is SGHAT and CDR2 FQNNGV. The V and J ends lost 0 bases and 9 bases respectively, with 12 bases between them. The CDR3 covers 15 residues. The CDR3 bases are TGTGCCAGCAGCTTAGAGGGGAGATTAGGTTCACCCCTCCACTTT. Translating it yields CASSLEGRLGSPLHF.

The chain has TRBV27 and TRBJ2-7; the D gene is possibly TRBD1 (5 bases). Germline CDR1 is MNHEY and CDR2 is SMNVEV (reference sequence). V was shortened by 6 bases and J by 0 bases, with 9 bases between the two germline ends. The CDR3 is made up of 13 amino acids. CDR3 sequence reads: CASRAGNSYEQYF. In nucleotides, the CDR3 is TGTGCCAGCAGGGCAGGGAACTCCTACGAGCAGTACTTC.